Sequencing of this T cell receptor beta chain was carried out in a study of blood T cells in healthy people across ages. Germline loops: CDR1 MNHEY, CDR2 SVGEGT. V was pared by 5 bases and J by 10 bases, with 12 bases between. This CDR3 has 12 amino acids. This clonotype was observed a handful of times. A read error is possible here, since a much larger clone lies one base away. Then a second PCR, running roughly 7 to 11 cycles, was carried out with a sample-barcoded 5' primer and a J-beta primer mix. Every cDNA was tagged by a template-switch adaptor with 12 random nucleotides. TCRdb re-derived calls from the 5' RACE reads in MiXCR, one entry per CDR3 protein. The sample contains 870,000 or so distinct CDR3 sequences, 25% to 35% of which appear only once.

Material for sequencing was blood. This chain joins TRBV6-2 or TRBV6-3 and TRBJ2-1; D is unresolved. The clonotype was recovered from a woman aged 80 or older in good health. The CDR3 loop reads CASSKPLYEQFF. CDR3 nucleotides: TGTGCCAGCAGTAAGCCACTCTACGAGCAGTTCTTC.